Below, 13 T cell receptor beta chains from the same sample are listed, as sequenced in a study of blood T cell repertoires in COVID-19. Generated by immunoSEQ multiplex PCR, the TCRdb table keeps only in-frame clones and is missing some. The table shows 150,000 to 200,000 clones, with around nine tenths occurring only once. Material for sequencing was peripheral blood. These receptor sequences come from a woman aged 18-29 years who had recovered from COVID-19.

The J gene is TRBJ2-3, the V gene TRBV7-9, with TRBD1 matching 10 bases. This CDR3 is 16 amino acids long. Germline V gives CDR1 SEHNR, CDR2 FQNEAQ (reference sequence). Unmatched junction bases numbered 10, after V lost 2 bases and J lost 8 bases. CDR3 sequence (DNA): TGTGCCAGCAGCTTATGGACGGGACAGGGGAAGGGTACGCAGTATTTT. This codes for CASSLWTGQGKGTQYF.

On this clone itself: A junction end diverges from the germline sequence, so it may reflect a read error. The rearrangement uses TRBV7-7 and TRBJ2-1; the match to TRBD1 covers 7 bases. Germline assignment: CDR1 SSHAT and CDR2 FNYEAQ (reference sequence). The CDR3 totals 14 residues. DNA of the CDR3: TGTGCTAGCAGCCGGGACAGTATCCGCGATGAGCAGTTCTTC. The encoded protein is CASSRDSIRDEQFF.

This clone was detected a few times. The rearrangement uses TRBV7-2 and TRBJ1-3, with D unresolved. Trimming cost V 2 bases and J 1 base, with 9 bases left between them. The CDR3 loop spans 15 amino acids. Per the germline V gene, CDR1 is SGHTA and CDR2 is FQGNSA. This CDR3 is CASSLSHGSGNTIYF. The CDR3 region has the DNA TGTGCCAGCAGCTTATCTCACGGTTCTGGAAACACCATATATTTT.

The chain uses TRBV7-2 and TRBJ1-5, with TRBD1 matching 11 bases. With V trimmed by 3 bases and J by 5 bases, 3 bases remained unmatched. The CDR3 is 15 amino acids. Germline V CDR1 and CDR2: SGHTA, FQGNSA. The CDR3 bases are TGTGCCAGCAGCTTTGGACAGGGGGCGTATCAGCCCCAGCATTTT. Protein product: CASSFGQGAYQPQHF. Looking up the rest from reference TRBV7-2 and TRBJ1-5 gives the full variable domain: GAGVSQSPSNKVTEKGKDVELRCDPISGHTALYWYRQSLGQGLEFLIYFQGNSAPDKSGLPSDRFSAERTGGSVSTLTIQRTQQEDSAVYLCASSFGQGAYQPQHFGDGTRLSIL.

CDR3 in amino acids: CASSLDRARGAFF. For the CDR3, the DNA is TGTGCCAGCAGCTTAGACAGGGCCCGCGGGGCTTTCTTT. The chain is built from TRBV7-2 and TRBJ1-1, with a weak D call TRBD1 (6 bases). CDR3 size: 13 residues. In germline, CDR1 is SGHTA, CDR2 FQGNSA. The ends were cut back, 1 base at V and 11 bases at J, with 14 bases in the middle.

The rearrangement joins TRBV20-1 to TRBJ1-3; D ambiguous. The CDR3 runs 14 residues. CDR1 is DFQATT, CDR2 SNEGSKA, per germline (reference sequence). V gave up 3 bases and J gave up 0 bases, with 9 bases separating them. CDR3 in amino acids: CSASLLGSGNTIYF. The CDR3, as DNA: TGCAGTGCTAGTCTGCTCGGCTCTGGAAACACCATATATTTT.

The chain employs TRBV10-3 and TRBJ1-1; 7 bases map to TRBD1. Germline loops: CDR1 ENHRY, CDR2 SYGVKD. The CDR3 totals 12 residues. The J segment lost 3 bases and the V segment lost 6 bases, leaving 1 base of the junction unmatched. The CDR3 is CAISTGDTEAFF. Written as DNA, the CDR3 is TGTGCCATCAGCACAGGGGACACTGAAGCTTTCTTT.

V gene TRBV7-9 combines with J gene TRBJ1-1; the D gene is possibly TRBD1 (5 bases). The V gene's germline CDR1 is SEHNR and CDR2 FQNEAQ (reference sequence). The CDR3 is made up of 14 amino acids. V gave up 5 bases and J gave up 4 bases, with 14 bases separating them. The CDR3 coding sequence is TGTGCCAGCAGCCAAGCAGGCAGGGCCACTGAAGCTTTCTTT. This sequence encodes CASSQAGRATEAFF.

This chain connects TRBV4-1 to TRBJ1-1; D gene ambiguous. Trimming took 0 bases from V and 0 from J, leaving 5 bases between them. This CDR3 has 14 residues. Per germline, CDR1 MGHRA and CDR2 YSYEKL. The CDR3 here is CASSQEYMNTEAFF. CDR3 sequence (DNA): TGCGCCAGCAGCCAAGAATATATGAACACTGAAGCTTTCTTT.

The rearrangement joins TRBV6-4 to TRBJ2-7; D possibly corresponds to TRBD1 (5 bases). There are 11 residues in the CDR3. CDR1 is MRHNA, CDR2 SNTAGT, per germline. Trimming pared 5 bases from V and 9 bases from J, leaving 11 bases between. CDR3 region: CASSRGLAQYV. The CDR3 DNA reads as TGTGCCAGCAGTAGGGGTTTAGCGCAGTACGTC.

V gene TRBV14 combines with J gene TRBJ2-4; no firm D call. The CDR3 is 14 residues long. Germline lookup yields CDR1 SGHDN and CDR2 FVKESK. Trimming left V 3 bases short and J 6 bases short, with 12 bases between. This CDR3 reads CASSHDFSGNIQYF. CDR3 bases: TGTGCCAGCAGCCATGATTTCTCAGGAAACATTCAGTACTTC.

This chain joins TRBV6-2 or TRBV6-3 and TRBJ2-7; D is undetermined. Trimming stripped 5 bases from V and 0 bases from J, with 8 bases between. The germline V gene has CDR1 MNHEY and CDR2 SVGEGT. CDR3 size: 13 residues. DNA for the CDR3: TGTGCCAGCAGTCGACGGAGCTCCTACGAGCAGTACGTC. Encoded protein: CASSRRSSYEQYV.

The V and J genes are TRBV4-1 and TRBJ1-3; the D is unclear. Germline lookup yields CDR1 MGHRA and CDR2 YSYEKL. The CDR3 contains 15 residues. V lost 0 bases and J lost 0, with 6 bases in between. The CDR3 loop reads CASSQDPGSGNTIYF. The CDR3 nucleotides read TGCGCCAGCAGCCAAGATCCGGGCTCTGGAAACACCATATATTTT.